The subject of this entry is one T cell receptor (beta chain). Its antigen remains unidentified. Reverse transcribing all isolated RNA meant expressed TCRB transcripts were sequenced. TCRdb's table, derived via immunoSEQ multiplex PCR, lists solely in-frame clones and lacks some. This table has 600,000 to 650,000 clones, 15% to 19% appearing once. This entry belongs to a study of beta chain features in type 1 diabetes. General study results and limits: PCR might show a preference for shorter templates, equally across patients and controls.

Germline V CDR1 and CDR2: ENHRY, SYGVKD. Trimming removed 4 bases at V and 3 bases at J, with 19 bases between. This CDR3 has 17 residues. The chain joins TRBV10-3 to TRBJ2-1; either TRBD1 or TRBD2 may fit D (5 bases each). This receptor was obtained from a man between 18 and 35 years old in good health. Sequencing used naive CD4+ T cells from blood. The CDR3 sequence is CAISALVGERGYNEQFF. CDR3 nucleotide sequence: TGTGCCATCAGTGCCCTAGTAGGGGAGAGAGGCTACAATGAGCAGTTCTTC.